This T cell receptor (beta chain) stems from a study of T cell changes during pregnancy in multiple sclerosis. Germline-derived CDR1 and CDR2 are MNHNY and SVGAGI (reference sequence). CDR3 length: 13 amino acids. TCRdb's copy holds only in-frame clones and misses some; the assay was immunoSEQ multiplex PCR. The sample yields tens of thousands of clones, nearly 95% seen once. The chain couples TRBV6-6 to TRBJ2-2; 8 nucleotides agree with TRBD2. The sample consisted of peripheral blood, taken in the second trimester of pregnancy. The TCR sequence derives from a female donor with multiple sclerosis, enrolled in a pregnancy study. CDR3: CATQRGSTGELFF. Written as DNA, the CDR3 is TGTGCGACCCAGCGGGGGAGTACCGGGGAGCTGTTTTTT.